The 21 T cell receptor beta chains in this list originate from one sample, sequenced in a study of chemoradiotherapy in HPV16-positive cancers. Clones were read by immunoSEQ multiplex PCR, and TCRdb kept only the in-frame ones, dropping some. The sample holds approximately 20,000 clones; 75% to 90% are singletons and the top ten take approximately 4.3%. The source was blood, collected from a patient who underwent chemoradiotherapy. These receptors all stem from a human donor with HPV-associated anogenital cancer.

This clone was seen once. CDR3 coding DNA: TGTGCCAGCAGTTTAACAGGGGGTTCCTACGAGCAGTACTTC. Protein: CASSLTGGSYEQYF. V usage is TRBV28 and J usage is TRBJ2-7, with TRBD1 matching 8 bases. The CDR3 is 14 amino acids. V dropped 2 bases and J dropped 1; count of bases not matched to a gene: 1. Germline V gene lookup returns CDR1 MDHEN and CDR2 SYDVKM. The variable domain in full, completed from reference TRBV28 and TRBJ2-7, reads DVKVTQSSRYLVKRTGEKVFLECVQDMDHENMFWYRQDPGLGLRLIYFSYDVKMKEKGDIPEGYSVSREKKERFSLILESASTNQTSMYLCASSLTGGSYEQYFGPGTRLTVT.

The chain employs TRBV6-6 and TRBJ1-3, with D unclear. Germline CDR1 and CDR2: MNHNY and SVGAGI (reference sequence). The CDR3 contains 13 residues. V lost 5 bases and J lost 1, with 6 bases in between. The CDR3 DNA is TGTGCCAGCAGTATACTGTCTGGAAACACCATATATTTT. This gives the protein CASSILSGNTIYF.

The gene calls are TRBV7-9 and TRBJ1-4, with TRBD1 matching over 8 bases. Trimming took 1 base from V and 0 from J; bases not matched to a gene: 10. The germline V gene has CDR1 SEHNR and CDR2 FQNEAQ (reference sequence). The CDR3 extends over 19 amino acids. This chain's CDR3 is CASSLDSGGMPATNEKLFF. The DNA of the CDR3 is TGTGCCAGCAGCTTAGATTCAGGGGGCATGCCGGCAACTAATGAAAAACTGTTTTTT.

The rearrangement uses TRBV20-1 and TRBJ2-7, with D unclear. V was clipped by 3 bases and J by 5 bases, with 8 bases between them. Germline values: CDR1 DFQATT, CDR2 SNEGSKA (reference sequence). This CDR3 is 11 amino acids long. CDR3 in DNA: TGCAGTGCTAGGAACCAAAACGAGCAGTACTTC. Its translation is CSARNQNEQYF.

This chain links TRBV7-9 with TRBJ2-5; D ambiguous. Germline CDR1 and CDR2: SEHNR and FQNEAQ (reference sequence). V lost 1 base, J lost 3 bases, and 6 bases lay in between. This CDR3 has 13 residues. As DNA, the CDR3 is TGTGCCAGCAGCTTAGAGGCTGAAGAGACCCAGTACTTC. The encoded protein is CASSLEAEETQYF.

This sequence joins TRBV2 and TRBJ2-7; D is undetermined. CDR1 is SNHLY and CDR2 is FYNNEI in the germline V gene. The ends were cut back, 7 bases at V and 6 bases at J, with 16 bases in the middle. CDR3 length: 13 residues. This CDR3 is CASTAIWDGEQYF. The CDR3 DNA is TGTGCCAGCACCGCAATATGGGATGGCGAGCAGTACTTC. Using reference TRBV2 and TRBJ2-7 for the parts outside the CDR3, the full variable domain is EPEVTQTPSHQVTQMGQEVILRCVPISNHLYFYWYRQILGQKVEFLVSFYNNEISEKSEIFDDQFSVERPDGSNFTLKIRSTKLEDSAMYFCASTAIWDGEQYFGPGTRLTVT.

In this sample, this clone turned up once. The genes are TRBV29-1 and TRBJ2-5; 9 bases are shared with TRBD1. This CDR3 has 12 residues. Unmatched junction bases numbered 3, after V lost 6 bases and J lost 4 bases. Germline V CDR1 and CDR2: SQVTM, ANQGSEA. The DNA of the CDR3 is TGCAGCGTGAAGGGACAGGGAGAGACCCAGTACTTC. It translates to CSVKGQGETQYF.

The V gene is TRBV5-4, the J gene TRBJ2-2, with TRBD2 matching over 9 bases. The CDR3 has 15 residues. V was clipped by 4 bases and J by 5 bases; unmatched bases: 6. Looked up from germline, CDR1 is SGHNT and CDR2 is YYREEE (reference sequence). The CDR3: CASSPAGGRTGELFF. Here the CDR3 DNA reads TGTGCCAGCAGCCCGGCGGGGGGGCGGACCGGGGAGCTGTTTTTT.

CDR3 residues: CASSLGGALGSPLHF. For the CDR3, the DNA is TGTGCCAGCAGTTTAGGGGGTGCTCTGGGTTCACCCCTCCACTTT. The rearrangement joins TRBV28 to TRBJ1-6; D is perhaps TRBD1 (5 bases). This CDR3 comprises 15 residues. Per the germline V gene, CDR1 is MDHEN and CDR2 is SYDVKM. The V end lost 2 bases, the J end lost 9 bases, and 14 bases lay between the germline ends.

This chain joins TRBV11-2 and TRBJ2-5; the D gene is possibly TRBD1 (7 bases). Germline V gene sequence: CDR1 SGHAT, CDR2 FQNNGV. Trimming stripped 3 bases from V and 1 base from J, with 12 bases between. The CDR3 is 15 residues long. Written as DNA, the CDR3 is TGTGCCAGCAGCTTTTCAGGGGGGCGCCAAGAGACCCAGTACTTC. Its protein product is CASSFSGGRQETQYF.

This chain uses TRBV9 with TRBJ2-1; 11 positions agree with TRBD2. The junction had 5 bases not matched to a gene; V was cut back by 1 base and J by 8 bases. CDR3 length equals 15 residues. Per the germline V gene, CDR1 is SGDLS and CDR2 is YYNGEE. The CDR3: CASSVLAGGIYEQFF. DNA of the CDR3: TGTGCCAGCAGCGTACTAGCGGGAGGCATATATGAGCAGTTCTTC. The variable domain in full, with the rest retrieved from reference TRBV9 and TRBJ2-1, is DSGVTQTPKHLITATGQRVTLRCSPRSGDLSVYWYQQSLDQGLQFLIQYYNGEERAKGNILERFSAQQFPDLHSELNLSSLELGDSALYFCASSVLAGGIYEQFFGPGTRLTVL.

The CDR3 loop reads CASSERVGGLYEQYF. For the CDR3, the DNA is TGTGCCAGCAGTGAACGTGTTGGGGGATTGTACGAGCAGTACTTC. The rearrangement links TRBV6-1 to TRBJ2-7, with D tentatively TRBD1 or TRBD2 (5 bases each). The germline V gene encodes CDR1 MNHNS and CDR2 SASEGT. The CDR3 has 15 residues. V lost 2 bases, J lost 4 bases, and 15 bases lay in between.

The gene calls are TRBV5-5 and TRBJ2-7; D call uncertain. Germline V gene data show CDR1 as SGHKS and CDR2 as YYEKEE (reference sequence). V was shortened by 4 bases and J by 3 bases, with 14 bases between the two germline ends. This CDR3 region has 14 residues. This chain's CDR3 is CASSPLNPGYEQYF. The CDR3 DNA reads TGTGCCAGCAGCCCCCTAAACCCAGGCTACGAGCAGTACTTC.

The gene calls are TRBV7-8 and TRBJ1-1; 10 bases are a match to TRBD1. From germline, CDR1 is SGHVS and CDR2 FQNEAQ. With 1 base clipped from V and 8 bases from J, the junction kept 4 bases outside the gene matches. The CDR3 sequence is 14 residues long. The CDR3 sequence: CASSLGDRGGEAFF. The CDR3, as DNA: TGTGCCAGCAGCTTAGGGGACAGGGGCGGGGAAGCTTTCTTT.

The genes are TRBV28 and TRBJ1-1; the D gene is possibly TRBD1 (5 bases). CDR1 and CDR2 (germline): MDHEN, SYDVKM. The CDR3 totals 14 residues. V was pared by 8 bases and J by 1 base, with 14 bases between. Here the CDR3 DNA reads TGTGCCAGCCTACGTGGGGGGGAGAACACTGAAGCTTTCTTT. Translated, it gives CASLRGGENTEAFF.

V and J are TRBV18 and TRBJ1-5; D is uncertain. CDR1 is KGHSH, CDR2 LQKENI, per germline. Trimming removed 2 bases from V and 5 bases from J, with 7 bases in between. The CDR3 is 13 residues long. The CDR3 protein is CASSPRPDQPQHF. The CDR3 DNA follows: TGTGCCAGCTCACCAAGGCCGGATCAGCCCCAGCATTTT.

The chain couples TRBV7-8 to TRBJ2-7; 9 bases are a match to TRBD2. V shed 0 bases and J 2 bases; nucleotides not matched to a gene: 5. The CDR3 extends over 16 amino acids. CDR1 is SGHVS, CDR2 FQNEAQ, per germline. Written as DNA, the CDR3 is TGTGCCAGCAGCTTAGCGTTAGCGGGGGACCCCTACGAGCAGTACTTC. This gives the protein CASSLALAGDPYEQYF.

The CDR3 protein is CASTSGQTYGYTF. The CDR3 DNA is TGTGCCAGCACCTCGGGACAAACTTATGGCTACACCTTC. V gene TRBV7-8 combines with J gene TRBJ1-2; D may be TRBD1 (6 bases). Deletions cut 7 bases from V and 5 bases from J, with 14 bases between. This CDR3 region has 13 residues. Germline V gives CDR1 SGHVS, CDR2 FQNEAQ.

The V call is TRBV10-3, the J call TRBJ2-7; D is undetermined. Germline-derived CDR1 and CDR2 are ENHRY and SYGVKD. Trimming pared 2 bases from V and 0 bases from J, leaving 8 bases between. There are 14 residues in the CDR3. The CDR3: CAISERDFSYEQYF. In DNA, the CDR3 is TGTGCCATCAGTGAGAGGGATTTCTCCTACGAGCAGTACTTC.

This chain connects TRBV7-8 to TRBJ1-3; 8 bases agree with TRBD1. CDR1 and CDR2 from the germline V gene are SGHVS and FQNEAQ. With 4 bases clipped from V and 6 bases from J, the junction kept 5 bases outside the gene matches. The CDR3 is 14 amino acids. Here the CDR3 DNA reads TGTGCCAGCAGCTCCCAGGGGGCTGTAAACACCATATATTTT. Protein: CASSSQGAVNTIYF.

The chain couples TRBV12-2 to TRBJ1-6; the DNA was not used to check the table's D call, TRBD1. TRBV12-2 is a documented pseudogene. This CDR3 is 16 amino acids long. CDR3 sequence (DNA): TGTGCAAGTCGCATGGGGACAGGGTCCTATAATTCACCCCTCCACTTT. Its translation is CASRMGTGSYNSPLHF.